This entry lists 32 T cell receptor beta chains sequenced from one sample in a study of CD8 T cells in ankylosing spondylitis (dated by TCRdb to 2015 to 2018). These TCRs are of unknown antigen specificity. What the study reported, not specific to this receptor: A TCR beta motif of roughly 8 highly homologous amino acid variants appeared characteristic of blood from ankylosing spondylitis patients.

Library preparation employed 5' RACE. For sequencing, an Illumina HiSeq 2500 was employed. The public reads were reanalyzed by TCRdb: fastp trimming at Q25, MiXCR alignment, in-frame beta chains only. Rows are combined by CDR3 protein, so each entry shows the most common genes and DNA. The sample has about 800,000 distinct CDR3 sequences on record, 12% of them singletons. In total, the top ten clones hold about 0.5% of the sample. Sequenced: blood, either unsorted or a sorted T cell fraction (not recorded which). Receptors were obtained from a male donor with ankylosing spondylitis.

Many counts were recorded for this clonotype. This rearrangement joins TRBV7-2 to TRBJ1-1; D is unclear. Per the germline V gene, CDR1 is SGHTA and CDR2 is FQGNSA. Trimming took off 1 base at V and 12 bases at J, with 15 bases between the two ends. CDR3 length: 13 amino acids. This CDR3 reads CASSLVQEGTTFF. The CDR3 nucleotides are TGTGCCAGCAGCTTAGTGCAGGAGGGTACTACTTTCTTT.

This clonotype was recorded many times. The genes are TRBV20-1 and TRBJ2-2, with D possibly matching TRBD2 (5 bases). V dropped 0 bases and J dropped 5 bases, with 10 bases sitting between them. The CDR3 spans 14 residues. The germline V gene encodes CDR1 DFQATT and CDR2 SNEGSKA (reference sequence). CDR3 in amino acids: CSARDPRVTGELFF. Written as DNA, the CDR3 is TGCAGTGCTAGAGATCCGAGGGTTACCGGGGAGCTGTTTTTT.

The J gene is TRBJ2-5, the V gene TRBV20-1, with D possibly being TRBD1 (6 bases). This CDR3 spans 14 amino acids. Trimming took off 0 bases at V and 5 bases at J, with 13 bases between the two ends. Germline V lookup: CDR1 DFQATT, CDR2 SNEGSKA (reference sequence). CDR3 residues: CSARDWGPGETQYF. The DNA for the CDR3 is TGCAGTGCTAGAGACTGGGGGCCCGGGGAGACCCAGTACTTC.

This clonotype was observed a handful of times. The chain combines TRBV29-1 with TRBJ2-3; no firm D call. The CDR3 runs 12 residues. Germline V gives CDR1 SQVTM, CDR2 ANQGSEA. Trimming left V 3 bases short and J 6 bases short, with 10 bases between. The CDR3 region is CSVESDGDTQYF. The CDR3 region has the DNA TGCAGCGTTGAGTCGGATGGGGATACGCAGTATTTT.

The V and J genes are TRBV7-9 and TRBJ1-4; 7 bases fit TRBD1. Germline V gene lookup returns CDR1 SEHNR and CDR2 FQNEAQ (reference sequence). V lost 6 bases and J lost 3; bases outside the gene matches: 10. This CDR3 has 16 residues. CDR3 DNA sequence: TGTGCCAGCAGTTCGGGACAGCCAAGTTCTAATGAAAAACTGTTTTTT. Translating it yields CASSSGQPSSNEKLFF.

In its sample, this clonotype was seen many times. This rearrangement joins TRBV7-2 to TRBJ2-1; no firm D call. CDR1 is SGHTA and CDR2 is FQGNSA in the germline V gene. CDR3 length: 15 residues. The V gene lost 5 bases and the J gene lost 0 bases, with 11 bases spanning the gap. The CDR3 DNA reads TGTGCCAGCAGCCTTAGCTGGAGCTCCTACAATGAGCAGTTCTTC. Residues: CASSLSWSSYNEQFF.

The V and J genes are TRBV5-3 and TRBJ1-2, with D perhaps matching TRBD1 (5 bases). TRBV5-3 counts as an open reading frame of uncertain function. The CDR3 loop spans 13 amino acids. Between the trimmed V and J ends, which lost 4 bases and 3 bases, there was a span of 10 bases. The DNA of the CDR3 is TGTGCCAGAAGCCAGGGACCGGACTATGGCTACACCTTC. The encoded protein is CARSQGPDYGYTF.

This chain uses TRBV6-5 with TRBJ2-1; D may be TRBD2 (5 bases). The CDR3 runs 14 residues. Germline CDR1 and CDR2: MNHEY and SVGAGI. The V and J ends lost 2 bases and 8 bases respectively, with 13 bases between them. The CDR3 loop reads CASSYANLAHEQFF. In DNA, the CDR3 is TGTGCCAGCAGTTACGCCAATCTAGCACATGAGCAGTTCTTC.

This clonotype occurred many times. This chain connects TRBV20-1 to TRBJ2-3, with D unclear. CDR1 and CDR2 from the germline V gene are DFQATT and SNEGSKA (reference sequence). The CDR3 has 16 residues. V lost 3 bases and J 5 bases, leaving 21 bases between the germline ends. The CDR3 loop reads CSASRSRDSLGDTQYF. In DNA form, the CDR3 reads TGCAGTGCTAGTCGTTCTCGCGACTCCTTGGGAGATACGCAGTATTTT.

This clonotype showed up many times. The CDR3 nucleotides are TGTGCCAGCAGTTTACCACAGGAGGCACAAGCTTTCTTT. This codes for CASSLPQEAQAFF. The genes are TRBV12-3 or TRBV12-4 and TRBJ1-1, with a possible D match to TRBD1 (5 bases). CDR3 length: 13 amino acids. V lost 2 bases and J lost 9, with 13 bases in between.

The CDR3 DNA follows: TGCGCCAGCAGCTTCATAGCGGGAGGACAAGAGACCCAGTACTTC. It specifies CASSFIAGGQETQYF. V usage is TRBV5-1 and J usage is TRBJ2-5, with TRBD2 matching 10 bases. From germline, CDR1 is SGHRS and CDR2 YFSETQ. The CDR3 is 15 residues long. With 2 bases clipped from V and 2 bases from J, the junction kept 3 bases outside the gene matches.

This rearrangement joins TRBV6-5 to TRBJ2-1; 9 bases are shared with TRBD2. V lost 5 bases, J lost 16 bases, and 9 bases stayed unmatched. There are 12 residues in the CDR3. Per germline, CDR1 MNHEY and CDR2 SVGAGI. As DNA, the CDR3 is TGTGCCAGCAGTATCCTAGCGGGACCCGTTTTCTTC. Amino acid sequence: CASSILAGPVFF.

There are a few counts of this clonotype. The CDR3 here is CASRASGRANTGELFF. The CDR3 coding sequence is TGCGCCAGCAGGGCTAGCGGGAGGGCCAACACCGGGGAGCTGTTTTTT. The J gene is TRBJ2-2, the V gene TRBV10-2; 12 bases align to TRBD2. The CDR3 has 16 residues. From germline, CDR1 is WSHSY and CDR2 SAAADI. V trimming: 6 bases; J trimming: 2 bases; junction bases outside the gene matches: 4.

Only a few counts were recorded for this clonotype. V usage is TRBV15 and J usage is TRBJ1-2, with D unresolved. Germline V gene lookup returns CDR1 LNHNV and CDR2 YYDKDF (reference sequence). The CDR3 runs 14 residues. V was trimmed by 4 bases and J by 2 bases, leaving 11 bases between them. This CDR3 is CATSMNPANYGYTF. The CDR3 DNA is TGTGCCACCAGCATGAATCCAGCGAACTATGGCTACACCTTC.

The sample holds a few counts of this clonotype. CDR3: CSVGGASPPTF. CDR3 DNA: TGCAGCGTTGGTGGGGCTTCTCCTCCCACCTTC. The J gene is TRBJ1-2, the V gene TRBV29-1, with D maybe TRBD1 (5 bases). V was trimmed by 4 bases and J by 13 bases, leaving 16 bases between them. The CDR3 spans 11 residues. Germline-derived CDR1 and CDR2 are SQVTM and ANQGSEA.

The V call is TRBV7-9, the J call TRBJ2-7; D perhaps matches TRBD1 (6 bases). The CDR3 loop spans 15 amino acids. V gave up 5 bases and J gave up 6 bases, with 20 bases separating them. Germline V gene lookup returns CDR1 SEHNR and CDR2 FQNEAQ (reference sequence). CDR3 DNA sequence: TGTGCCAGCAGCCCCTTAGGTGGCAGGGGTGGCGAGCAGTACTTC. Amino acids: CASSPLGGRGGEQYF.

The chain links TRBV5-6 to TRBJ2-5; the D gene is possibly TRBD2 (6 bases). The V end lost 2 bases, the J end lost 4 bases, and 12 bases lay between the germline ends. Germline values: CDR1 SGHDT, CDR2 YYEEEE. The CDR3 runs 14 residues. The CDR3 DNA reads as TGTGCCAGCAGCTTCTATGGGGGGAGAGAGACCCAGTACTTC. Translation: CASSFYGGRETQYF.

The chain is built from TRBV20-1 and TRBJ2-1; a weak D match, TRBD1 (6 bases). Germline V lookup: CDR1 DFQATT, CDR2 SNEGSKA (reference sequence). Trimming took 0 bases from V and 4 from J, leaving 13 bases between them. The CDR3 covers 15 residues. The CDR3 DNA sequence: TGCAGTGCTAGAGATCCGGACAGAACATACAATGAGCAGTTCTTC. Protein sequence: CSARDPDRTYNEQFF.

This clonotype was seen ten or more times. V gene TRBV6-1 combines with J gene TRBJ2-2; TRBD2 aligns across 9 bases. The J segment lost 5 bases and the V segment lost 5 bases, leaving 6 bases of the junction unmatched. Germline CDR1 MNHNS, CDR2 SASEGT. The CDR3 is made up of 15 amino acids. The CDR3: CASSLLAGRTGELFF. The DNA of the CDR3 is TGTGCCAGCAGTCTTCTAGCGGGACGGACCGGGGAGCTGTTTTTT.

The chain uses TRBV4-3 and TRBJ1-6; D not certain. Trimming left V 0 bases short and J 9 bases short, with 9 bases between. Germline V gene data show CDR1 as LGHNA and CDR2 as YSLEER. This CDR3 has 14 amino acids. The chain's CDR3 is CASSQDQWGSPLHF. The CDR3 DNA follows: TGCGCCAGCAGCCAAGATCAGTGGGGTTCACCCCTCCACTTT.

The chain carries TRBV2 and TRBJ2-7; tentatively, D is TRBD1 (6 bases). V lost 6 bases and J 3 bases, leaving 12 bases between the germline ends. The CDR3 loop spans 13 amino acids. Germline V gives CDR1 SNHLY, CDR2 FYNNEI. CDR3 region: CASSRDTFYEQYF. In nucleotides, the CDR3 is TGTGCCAGCAGCCGGGACACCTTCTACGAGCAGTACTTC.

The chain joins TRBV7-9 to TRBJ2-4; no clear D gene. Between the trimmed V and J ends, which lost 3 bases and 10 bases, there was a span of 22 bases. Germline CDR1 reads SEHNR; CDR2 reads FQNEAQ (reference sequence). CDR3 length equals 16 residues. DNA for the CDR3: TGTGCCAGCAGCTTCCAGCCCCCCGAGTTTCTGGCAATTCAGTACTTC. This codes for CASSFQPPEFLAIQYF.

Ten or more counts support this clonotype. This sequence joins TRBV5-1 and TRBJ2-3, with TRBD1 matching over 7 bases. The CDR3 contains 13 residues. J lost 4 bases, V lost 4 bases, and 3 bases had no gene match. Germline V gene sequence: CDR1 SGHRS, CDR2 YFSETQ. CDR3 in DNA: TGCGCCAGCAGCACCACAGGGGCAGATACGCAGTATTTT. Translation: CASSTTGADTQYF.

This rearrangement joins TRBV7-3 to TRBJ2-5, with 8 bases fitting TRBD1. V was clipped by 5 bases and J by 5 bases; unmatched bases: 7. Looked up from germline, CDR1 is SGHTA and CDR2 is FQGTGA. This CDR3 has 14 amino acids. DNA for the CDR3: TGTGCCAGCAGCGCGACAGGGGCGGGTGAGACCCAGTACTTC. Amino acids: CASSATGAGETQYF. The complete variable domain, with remaining parts taken from reference TRBV7-3 and TRBJ2-5, reads GAGVSQTPSNKVTEKGKYVELRCDPISGHTALYWYRQSLGQGPEFLIYFQGTGAADDSGLPNDRFFAVRPEGSVSTLKIQRTERGDSAVYLCASSATGAGETQYFGPGTRLLVL.

This CDR3 reads CSVAEGSARYGAFF. CDR3 sequence (DNA): TGCAGCGTTGCGGAGGGATCGGCCCGATACGGTGCTTTCTTT. The genes are TRBV29-1 and TRBJ1-1, with D unclear. Per germline, CDR1 SQVTM and CDR2 ANQGSEA. The CDR3 has 14 residues. V lost 4 bases and J 11 bases, leaving 23 bases between the germline ends.

The chain carries TRBV28 and TRBJ2-1; a weak D match, TRBD1 (5 bases). CDR3 length equals 15 residues. Trimming cost V 6 bases and J 4 bases, with 16 bases left between them. In germline, CDR1 is MDHEN, CDR2 SYDVKM. The CDR3 DNA reads as TGTGCCAGCAGCCCTCCCAGACAGTTATACAATGAGCAGTTCTTC. This translates into CASSPPRQLYNEQFF. Drawing the rest from reference TRBV28 and TRBJ2-1, the complete variable domain is DVKVTQSSRYLVKRTGEKVFLECVQDMDHENMFWYRQDPGLGLRLIYFSYDVKMKEKGDIPEGYSVSREKKERFSLILESASTNQTSMYLCASSPPRQLYNEQFFGPGTRLTVL.

In its sample, this clonotype was seen a few times. The chain combines TRBV4-2 with TRBJ2-5; D tentatively fits TRBD1 or TRBD2 (5 bases each). The CDR3 has 14 amino acids. Germline-derived CDR1 and CDR2 are LGHNA and YNFKEQ. With 5 bases removed from V and 2 bases from J, the gap between germline ends came to 12 bases. CDR3 in DNA: TGTGCCAGCAGCGACGGGGCAGTTCAAGAGACCCAGTACTTC. Translation gives CASSDGAVQETQYF.

The chain links TRBV5-1 to TRBJ1-1, with 8 bases identical to TRBD1. V was pared by 2 bases and J by 0 bases, with 3 bases of the junction left unmatched. The CDR3 sequence is 15 residues long. The germline V gene encodes CDR1 SGHRS and CDR2 YFSETQ. CDR3 sequence (DNA): TGCGCCAGCAGCTTTATGACAGGGGTGAACACTGAAGCTTTCTTT. It is translated as CASSFMTGVNTEAFF.

This clonotype showed up many times. V is TRBV11-2 and J is TRBJ2-2; 13 bases line up with TRBD2. V lost 1 base to trimming and J lost 4 bases; unmatched junction nucleotides: 12. Germline V CDR1 and CDR2: SGHAT, FQNNGV. This CDR3 comprises 20 residues. DNA of the CDR3: TGTGCCAGCAGCTTAGGAATACTAGCGGGAGGGCCCAGGGGCACCGGGGAGCTGTTTTTT. Encoded protein: CASSLGILAGGPRGTGELFF.

The chain has TRBV4-2 and TRBJ1-2; no clear D. The germline V gene has CDR1 LGHNA and CDR2 YNFKEQ. The V end was cut by 4 bases, the J end by 8 bases, with 20 bases between. The CDR3 has 15 amino acids. The DNA for the CDR3 is TGTGCCAGCAGCCTACGGGAGGGCAGCTTGGGCGGCTACACCTTC. Translating it yields CASSLREGSLGGYTF.

This chain uses TRBV4-2 with TRBJ1-4; D gene ambiguous. Germline CDR1 is LGHNA and CDR2 is YNFKEQ. The V and J ends lost 1 base and 4 bases respectively, with 7 bases between them. The CDR3 is 14 residues long. CDR3 amino acids: CASSQVGFNEKLFF. The CDR3 DNA is TGTGCCAGCAGCCAAGTCGGCTTTAATGAAAAACTGTTTTTT.

This chain joins TRBV7-2 and TRBJ1-4; D not resolved. This CDR3 contains 16 residues. The V and J ends lost 5 bases and 0 bases respectively, with 13 bases between them. Per the germline V gene, CDR1 is SGHTA and CDR2 is FQGNSA. CDR3 DNA: TGTGCCAGCAGCCCAACACCAATAGCAACTAATGAAAAACTGTTTTTT. As protein: CASSPTPIATNEKLFF.